Below, one TCR beta chain is given with its context. This clone was found once. Its recognized antigen is unknown. Per-base quality was not reported, and no clone a single base away is much larger than it. The cohort was made up of about 670 healthy bone marrow donors. At the time of sampling, every cohort member was nominally healthy, though immune exposures that went unrecorded were likely present. The donor tested CMV seronegative, placing the donor among the 350 or so seronegative members of the cohort. Each donor provided a peripheral blood sample, and peripheral blood mononuclear cells were used for TCR beta sequencing. The Qiagen DNeasy Blood Extraction Kit was used to extract genomic DNA from the blood cell samples. This sample is drawn from a study of cytomegalovirus exposure and HLA in healthy donors (dated by TCRdb to the late 2010s). The study in broad terms: An earlier analysis of some 600 of the donors reported 250 to 300 Gb of sequence data and 100 million to 120 million unique TCR beta sequences obtained from roughly 180 million T cells. A few DR-DQ haplotypes were treated as single units for association and clustering because of strong linkage in the cohort. Alongside the repertoire data, information on donor age, sex, ethnicity and CMV serostatus was compiled. A later genetic analysis took genome-wide SNP genotypes for about three fifths of the roughly 700 donors and used that subset as a discovery cohort. A later analysis re-examined previously published TCR beta repertoires from several hundred donors and added high-resolution HLA genotyping to investigate patterns of TCR occurrence. The aim of the study was to test whether cataloging public T cell receptors could identify signatures of past pathogen exposure. The later analysis used no new phenotypic data to find candidate immune exposures, relying instead on TCR beta sequences and their occurrence across donors. To predict cytomegalovirus infection status, the study brought together high-throughput TCR immunosequencing, statistical association of individual TCRs with disease status, and machine learning. Every discovery cohort repertoire had been produced on one sequencing platform. Across approximately 400 genotyped donors of the cohort, an average of approximately 220,000 unique TCR beta nucleotide sequences per donor were sequenced, and approximately 17% of those sequences were non-productive. The study profiled the T cell repertoires of hundreds of subjects by immunosequencing and related them to cytomegalovirus serostatus. A separate validation cohort of roughly 130 different subjects was used in addition to the roughly 700-subject first cohort. The number of typed donors differed by locus: about 620-640 for A, B, C, DRB1 and DQB1; roughly 510 for DQA1; 606 for DPA1; and around 470 for DPB1. Of the roughly 410 genotyped donors, roughly 80% were placed in the genetic ancestry cluster associated with self-reported Caucasian donors. Class I and class II HLA loci were covered by the typing at four-digit resolution. An earlier analysis of around 580 of the donors used high-throughput TCR beta sequencing to judge whether each TCR beta V gene segment behaved as functional or pseudogenic. An early release that covered roughly 600 HLA-typed donors contained about 300 gigabases of sequencing data and 65 million to 100 million unique TCR sequences.

Study-wide findings and limitations: Roughly uniform sequencing depth across donors was assumed in presence/absence analyses, although this assumption may not hold. A total of about 150 TCR beta chains were listed by the study as associated with cytomegalovirus. A group of highly shared sequence variants was considered likely to be a technical artifact of the sequencing pipeline. V-gene and J-gene trimming of TCR beta chains was associated with a missense DCLRE1C variant in a later genetic analysis, and the association was replicated in an independent cohort. Because the 87-base-pair reads could not distinguish some IMGT-functional V segments, including TRBV6-2 and TRBV6-3, those segments were excluded. Broadly in line with IMGT annotations, most TCR beta V segments showed up in productive rearrangements about 87% or about 30% of the time in an earlier analysis of several hundred of the donors. A further reported finding was that TCR beta sequences accurately predicted the HLA-A and HLA-B alleles for most subjects in the first cohort. Specific HLA alleles were associated with 15,000 to 20,000 TCR beta sequences at a false discovery rate of 0.05 in a later analysis. Immune exposure information for the cohort was limited to CMV serostatus. Compared with equally common non-associated chains, HLA-associated TCR beta chains in a later analysis were more clonally expanded and had lower generation probabilities. A later analysis found that TCR association rates varied across HLA loci, with DRB1 alleles showing the most associated TCRs and HLA-C alleles the fewest. Strong co-occurrence of HLA alleles, especially DR and DQ, made assigning TCR associations to individual alleles difficult. Only TCR beta chains were sequenced in this cohort, and the absence of alpha or paired-chain data limited detectable features. Linkage disequilibrium might explain the correlated functional status among segregating V segments, but an unknown experimental factor could not be ruled out. Cytomegalovirus status was reported to be diagnosed by the classifier with high specificity and sensitivity in both the original and validation cohorts. According to the authors, the approach could potentially be generalized to other disease states and immunological phenotypes. Because some donors lacked HLA typing at each locus, the association tests relied only on the typed subset. Several of the top co-occurrence clusters appeared to be linked to parvovirus B19, influenza, CMV and Epstein-Barr virus, according to a later analysis. In a later analysis, most CMV-associated TCR beta chains were found to appear HLA-restricted, with HLA associations seemingly driven largely by CMV exposure. While some public TCRs were present in many individuals, most TCR sequences turned up only very rarely across donors. According to a later genetic analysis, donors in an Asian-associated ancestry cluster had fewer N-insertions in productive TCRs than the roughly 700-donor mean. A few of the identified cytomegalovirus-associated TCR beta chains were confirmed in vitro to be specific for cytomegalovirus antigens. Because counts were too low, under 20 rarely observed V segments, including chromosome 9 orphons, were left out of the earlier analysis of several hundred of the donors.

CDR1 and CDR2 are read off the germline V gene as SNHLY and FYNNEI. V loses 6 bases of germline sequence and J loses 6 bases, and the interval between the two ends is 17 bases. There are 14 amino acids in the CDR3, from cysteine to phenylalanine inclusive. Kept here is only the CDR3 DNA, which spans 42 bases and is read in frame from base 1. Library preparation used the immunoSEQ multiplex PCR assay. A mixture of 60 forward primers for TCR Vbeta segments and 13 reverse primers for TCR Jbeta segments was used in the multiplex PCR. Amplification of the CDR3 region of rearranged TCR beta genes was performed with a multiplex PCR assay on genomic DNA. The amplified TCR beta libraries were sequenced on the Illumina HiSeq System as 87-base-pair reads. Under the source paper's analysis protocol: A later analysis tallied roughly 76 million unique TCR beta chains across the 550 to 850 repertoires, and some 12 million of those chains were shared by two or more donors. To remove PCR and sequencing errors, raw reads were error-corrected and collapsed into unique sequences using a nearest-neighbor algorithm that merged closely related sequences. V, D and J gene segments were assigned by aligning CDR3 sequences to IMGT reference sequences. For a sequence to be retained, at least a six-nucleotide match to both a V gene segment and a J gene segment was required. A rearrangement counted as productive if the CDR3 had no stop codons and remained in frame with V and J, and every other rearrangement counted as non-productive. Following IMGT convention, CDR3 was defined as the stretch from the second conserved V-encoded cysteine to the conserved J-encoded phenylalanine. In an earlier analysis of more than 550 of the donors, sequences lacking an unambiguous match to a single V gene segment were excluded. An earlier analysis of a few hundred of the donors classified V segments as functional when productive rearrangements were above 56.7% and as segregating when the standard deviation between donors was above 5%. A statistical classification framework was developed to diagnose cytomegalovirus status using the catalog of TCR beta chain sequences. A later analysis assigned V and J genes by comparing TCR nucleotide sequences with IMGT/GENE-DB human TR gene sequences. In a later analysis, CDR3 sequences and most-parsimonious VDJ recombination scenarios were assigned using the TCRdist pipeline. A later analysis defined each TCR beta chain by its CDR3 amino acid sequence plus V-gene family, and excluded reads lacking a unique V-gene family. A later analysis removed 500 to 600 highly shared, low-generation-probability nucleotide sequences to deal with suspected cross-contamination and a sequencing artifact. In a later analysis, a clonal expansion index was calculated for each public chain from normalized within-repertoire ranks of inferred template counts. Generation probabilities in a later analysis came from a VDJ recombination model fitted to out-of-frame rearrangements, and those results were checked against IGoR. In a later analysis, hypergeometric tests were used to score TCR-TCR, TCR-HLA and TCR-CMV co-occurrence, with a repertoire-size bias correction applied to TCR pairs. False discovery rates were estimated in a later analysis by permuting HLA or CMV assignments 20 times. In a later analysis, co-occurring TCRs were grouped with DBSCAN, and TCRdist sequence similarity was added when clustering was performed within HLA-allele-positive subsets. For co-occurrence clustering, repertoires with fewer than 30,000 or more than 120,000 public chains were excluded, along with five repertoires with anomalous nucleotide sharing. TCRdb took this table from immuneACCESS and kept in-frame rearrangements with V and J called. Such tables lack part of the clones; where checked against another copy, unresolved V genes explain under half of the gap, and the rest is unexplained. The DNA gave D and trimming, while V, J and clone size come from that table. For this sample there are fewer than 250,000 clones; about 72% appear just once. The ten largest clones take up about 3.8% of the sample.

The TCR comes from a male donor in good health and CMV-seronegative. Sequencing used PBMCs. The chain couples TRBV2 to TRBJ1-2; no confident D gene assignment can be made. The nucleotide sequence is TGTGCCAGCAGAGCCGGGAGCCCGAGGGATGGCTACACCTTC. It translates to CASRAGSPRDGYTF.